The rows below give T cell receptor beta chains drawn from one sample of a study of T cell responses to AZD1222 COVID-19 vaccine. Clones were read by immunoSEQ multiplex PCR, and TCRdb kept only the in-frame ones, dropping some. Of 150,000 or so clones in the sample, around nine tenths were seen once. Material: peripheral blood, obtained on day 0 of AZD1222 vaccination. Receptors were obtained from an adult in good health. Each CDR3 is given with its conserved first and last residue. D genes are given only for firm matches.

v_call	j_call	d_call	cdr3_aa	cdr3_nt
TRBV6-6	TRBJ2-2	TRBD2	CASSRSGRGTGELFF	TGTGCCAGCAGTCGTAGCGGGAGGGGTACCGGGGAGCTGTTTTTT
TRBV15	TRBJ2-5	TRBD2	CATRLLAGGETQYF	TGTGCCACCAGACTTTTAGCGGGAGGGGAGACCCAGTACTTC
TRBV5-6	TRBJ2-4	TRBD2	CASSFGSGRATKNIQYF	TGTGCCAGCAGCTTCGGTAGCGGGAGGGCCACCAAAAACATTCAGTACTTC
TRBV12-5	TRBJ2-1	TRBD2	CASGLGTSGRHEQFF	TGTGCTAGTGGTTTGGGGACTAGCGGGAGACATGAGCAGTTCTTC
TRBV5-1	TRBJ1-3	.	CASSLASTGNTIYF	TGCGCCAGCAGCTTGGCGAGTACTGGAAACACCATATATTTT
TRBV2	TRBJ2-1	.	CARLVRNEQFF	TGTGCCAGACTAGTTAGGAATGAGCAGTTCTTC
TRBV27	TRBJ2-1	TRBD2	CASSFLAGDRNEQFF	TGTGCCAGCAGTTTTTTAGCGGGAGATCGGAATGAGCAGTTCTTC
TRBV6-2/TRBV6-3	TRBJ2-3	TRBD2	CASSYLMSRRELSDTQYF	TGTGCCAGCAGTTACCTCATGTCTAGGCGGGAGTTGTCAGATACGCAGTATTTT
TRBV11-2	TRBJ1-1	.	CASIDNTQGRISMNTEAFF	TGTGCCAGCATCGATAATACACAGGGTAGGATATCCATGAACACTGAAGCTTTCTTT
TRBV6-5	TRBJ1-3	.	CASSLDVFSGNTIYF	TGTGCCAGCAGCCTAGACGTCTTCTCTGGAAATACCATATATTTT